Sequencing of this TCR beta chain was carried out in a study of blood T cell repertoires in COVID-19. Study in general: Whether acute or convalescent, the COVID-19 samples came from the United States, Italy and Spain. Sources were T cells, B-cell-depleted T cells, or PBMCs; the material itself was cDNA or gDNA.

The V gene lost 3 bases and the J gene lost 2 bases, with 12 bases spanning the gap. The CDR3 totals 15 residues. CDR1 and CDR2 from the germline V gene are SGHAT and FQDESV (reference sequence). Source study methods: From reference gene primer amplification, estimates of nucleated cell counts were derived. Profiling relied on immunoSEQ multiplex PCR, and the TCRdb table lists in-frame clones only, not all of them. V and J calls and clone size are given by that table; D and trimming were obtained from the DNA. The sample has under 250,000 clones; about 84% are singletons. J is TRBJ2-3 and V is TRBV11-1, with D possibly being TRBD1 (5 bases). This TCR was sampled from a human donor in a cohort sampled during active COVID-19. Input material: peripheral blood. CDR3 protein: CASSFPQGHTDTQYF. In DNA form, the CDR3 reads TGTGCCAGCAGCTTCCCACAAGGACACACAGATACGCAGTATTTT.